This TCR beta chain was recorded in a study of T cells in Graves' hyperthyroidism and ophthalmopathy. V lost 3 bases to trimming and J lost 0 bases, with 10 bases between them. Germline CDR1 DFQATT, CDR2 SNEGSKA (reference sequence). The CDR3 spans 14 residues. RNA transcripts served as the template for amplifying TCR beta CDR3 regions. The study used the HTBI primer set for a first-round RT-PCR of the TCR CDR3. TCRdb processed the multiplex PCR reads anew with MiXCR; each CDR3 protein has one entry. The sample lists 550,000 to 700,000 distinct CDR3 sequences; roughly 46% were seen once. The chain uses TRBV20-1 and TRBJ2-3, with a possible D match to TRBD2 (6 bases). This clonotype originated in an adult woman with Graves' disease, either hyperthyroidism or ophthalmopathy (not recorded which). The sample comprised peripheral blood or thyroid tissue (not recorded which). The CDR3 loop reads CSARRGSSTDTQYF. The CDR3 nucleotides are TGCAGTGCTAGGCGGGGATCTAGCACAGATACGCAGTATTTT.